This paragraph covers one TCR beta chain sequence. Its antigen is undetermined. The germline CDR1 and CDR2 sequences are DFQATT and SNEGSKA (reference sequence). Trimming cost V 7 bases and J 9 bases, with 13 bases left between them. The CDR3 spans 11 residues. This record belongs to a study of OX40 agonist ivuxolimab in advanced cancers. Method: immunoSEQ multiplex PCR; TCRdb's copy keeps in-frame clones and lacks some. The sample shows roughly 70,000 clones, 85% of them seen only once. Study-level results: Some patients who did not respond also had low normalized T-cell clonal expansion.

This rearrangement joins TRBV20-1 to TRBJ2-1; possible D gene TRBD2, 5 bases. The source was CD4+ or CD8+ T cells sorted from blood, collected in a trial of the OX40 agonist ivuxolimab. The receptor comes from an adult with an advanced solid tumor such as melanoma, head and neck, liver or kidney cancer. CDR3 region: CSGGGAFEQFF. The CDR3, as DNA: TGCAGTGGAGGAGGAGCATTTGAGCAGTTCTTC.